These T cell receptor beta chains were read from a single sample in a study of T cells in Graves' hyperthyroidism and ophthalmopathy. TCRdb re-derived calls from the multiplex PCR reads in MiXCR, one entry per CDR3 protein. The table shows fewer than 900,000 distinct CDR3 sequences, with about 17% occurring only once. The source material was blood. The source of these receptors is a man aged 18 to 29 with Graves' hyperthyroidism. The CDR3 runs from the conserved cysteine through the conserved F or W. The order of the fields is D gene, J gene, V gene, clone size, CDR3 DNA, CDR3 protein. The D gene is left open where the match is weak. Rows give clone size only sometimes, using once, few, many, or a class for an expanded clone.

- TRBJ2-7 TRBV5-1 - TGTGCCAGCAGCCCGGGTTGGGGCTACGAGCAGTACTTC CASSPGWGYEQYF
- TRBJ2-5 TRBV6-1 many TGTGCCACCTCAAGCCTAGAAACCCAAGAGACCCAGTACTTC CATSSLETQETQYF
TRBD1 TRBJ2-2 TRBV20-1 many TGCAGTGCTGCCTCCGGGACAGGGATTCTGACCGGGGAGCTGTTTTTT CSAASGTGILTGELFF
- TRBJ2-1 TRBV7-9 many TGTGCCAGCGTCTCGGCGGGGCCCGGATCGGAGCAGTTCTTC CASVSAGPGSEQFF
TRBD2 TRBJ2-5 TRBV29-1 few TGCAGCGTTGAAGAGGCGGGACTAGCGGGAGTGGGGACCCAGTACTTC CSVEEAGLAGVGTQYF
- TRBJ1-1 TRBV6-2/TRBV6-3 many TGTTCGGCAGGGGCGAACACTGAAGCTTTCTTT CSAGANTEAFF
- TRBJ2-7 TRBV11-2 many TGTGCCAGCAGCTTAGCGCAGGGCCAAACCTACGAGCAGTACTTC CASSLAQGQTYEQYF
- TRBJ1-5 TRBV28 few TGTGCCAGCAGTTTAAACCCGCCCGGACAGATTGGATTAAAAAGCAATCAGCCCCAGCATTTT CASSLNPPGQIGLKSNQPQHF
TRBD2 TRBJ2-1 TRBV5-5 few TGTGCCAGCAGCTTTCCCCTAGCGGGAGGGCCAGGAAATGAGCAGTTCTTC CASSFPLAGGPGNEQFF
TRBD1 TRBJ1-2 TRBV29-1 - TGCAGCGTTGGGGGGGGGACAGAAGATTACTATGGCTACACCTTC CSVGGGTEDYYGYTF
- TRBJ2-6 TRBV20-1 - TGCAGTGCTAGTGACAACTCTGGGGCCAACGTCCTGACTTTC CSASDNSGANVLTF
- TRBJ2-7 TRBV20-1 many TGCAGTGCTAGAGATGGGCAGGGGGGTGGTGAGCAGTACTTC CSARDGQGGGEQYF
- TRBJ2-7 TRBV7-2 few TGTGCCAGCAGCTTAAGGTCACAGCAAAACGAGCAGTACTTC CASSLRSQQNEQYF
TRBD1 TRBJ1-4 TRBV28 - TGTGCCAGCAGTTTCCAGGGGGCGCAGGAAAAACTGTTTTTT CASSFQGAQEKLFF
TRBD1 TRBJ2-6 TRBV30 - TGTGCCTGGACCCGGGACAGGGTTCTCGCTGGGGCCAACATCCTGACTTTC CAWTRDRVLAGANILTF
TRBD1 TRBJ2-1 TRBV6-2/TRBV6-3 few TGTGCCAGCACCTGGACAGGGGACGAGCAGTTCTTC CASTWTGDEQFF
TRBD2 TRBJ2-7 TRBV25-1 many TGTGCCAGCAGTGAGGGGGGGTACGAGCAGTACTTC CASSEGGYEQYF
- TRBJ2-1 TRBV2 few TGTGCCAGCCTTGGGGGACTGTACAATGAGCAGTTCTTC CASLGGLYNEQFF
TRBD1 TRBJ2-7 TRBV13 few TGTGCCAGCAGCTTAGTGACAGGGGGAGACTACGAGCAGTACTTC CASSLVTGGDYEQYF
- TRBJ2-7 TRBV6-5 many TGTGCCAGCAGTTACTCCCAGGGTTCCTACGAGCAGTACTTC CASSYSQGSYEQYF
- TRBJ2-7 TRBV6-2/TRBV6-3 many TGTGCCAGCAGTCAACCTACAGGGTCCTACGAGCAGTACTTC CASSQPTGSYEQYF
- TRBJ2-7 TRBV2 - TGTGCCAGCAGTGAAGCGGGAGGTCGTTACGAGCAGTACTTC CASSEAGGRYEQYF
- TRBJ2-5 TRBV12-3/TRBV12-4 few TGTGCCAGCAGCCGCAGAGTGGGGACGGAGACCCAGTACTTC CASSRRVGTETQYF
TRBD2 TRBJ2-5 TRBV5-1 few TGCGCCAGCAGCTCCAGAACTAGCGGGAAGAGAGAGACCCAGTACTTC CASSSRTSGKRETQYF
- TRBJ2-7 TRBV4-1 few TGCGCCAGCAGCCCACAGGACACCTACGAGCAGTACTTC CASSPQDTYEQYF
- TRBJ2-7 TRBV7-2 many TGTGCCAGCAGCCCGGGACGGGTTAGCTACGAGCAGTACTTC CASSPGRVSYEQYF
- TRBJ2-1 TRBV12-3/TRBV12-4 many TGTGCCAGCAGTTTTGTTAATGATGAGCAGTTCTTC CASSFVNDEQFF
- TRBJ2-2 TRBV20-1 many TGCAGTGCCCGGACTCTTGCTGGCGGGGAGCTGTTTTTT CSARTLAGGELFF
- TRBJ1-6 TRBV5-5 few TGTGCCAGCAGCTCGGGAGAATCAAGCCTCCCTTCACCCCTCCACTTT CASSSGESSLPSPLHF
- TRBJ2-5 TRBV11-3 few TGTGCCAGCAGCTTAGCCCCTGGGGAGACCCAGTACTTC CASSLAPGETQYF
TRBD2 TRBJ2-5 TRBV10-3 - TGTGCCATCAGTGGAAGCGGGAGAGAGACCCAGTACTTC CAISGSGRETQYF
TRBD1 TRBJ2-7 TRBV28 many TGTGCCAGCAGACAGGGGGCCCTCTGGGGCGAGCAGTACTTC CASRQGALWGEQYF
- TRBJ2-1 TRBV6-1 - TGTGCCAGCAGTGAAACTAGGGGGATCCTCAATGAGCAGTTCTTC CASSETRGILNEQFF
TRBD1 TRBJ2-7 TRBV20-1 many TGCAGTGCAGCTGGGGACAGCTCCTACGAGCAGTACTTC CSAAGDSSYEQYF
TRBD1 TRBJ2-1 TRBV20-1 - TGCAGTGCTAGAGAGGGACAGGATGAGCAGTTCTTC CSAREGQDEQFF
- TRBJ2-2 TRBV7-2 - TGTGCCAGCAGCTTAGACAGTCGGGCCGGGGAGCTGTTTTTT CASSLDSRAGELFF
- TRBJ2-7 TRBV12-3/TRBV12-4 few TGTGCCAGCAGTCCCCGAGGGTTTCACGAGCAGTACTTC CASSPRGFHEQYF
- TRBJ1-2 TRBV20-1 many TGCAGTGCTACCACTGGACAAGACCTCTACACCTTC CSATTGQDLYTF
- TRBJ2-7 TRBV6-2/TRBV6-3 - TGTGCCAGCAGTTATCTCATAAGGCGCGGGGAGCAGTACTTC CASSYLIRRGEQYF
TRBD1 TRBJ1-6 TRBV20-1 - TGCAGTGCTAGATTACCGGGACAGACCTATAATTCACTCCTCCACTTT CSARLPGQTYNSLLHF
- TRBJ2-7 TRBV6-1 many TGTGACACGCGCCCCTGGAAATACGAGCAGTACTTC CDTRPWKYEQYF
- TRBJ1-4 TRBV27 few TGTGCCAGCAGTTTAGGCCCAGGGGAGGTGGAAAAACTGTTTTTT CASSLGPGEVEKLFF
TRBD1 TRBJ1-1 TRBV19 few TGTGCCAGTAGTACACAGGGGGCGTGGACTGAAGCTTTCTTT CASSTQGAWTEAFF
- TRBJ2-7 TRBV30 - TGTGCCTGGAGGACGGAGGGATACGAGCAGTACTTC CAWRTEGYEQYF
TRBD1 TRBJ2-3 TRBV7-3 - TGTGCCAGCAGTCACGGACAGGGTAGCACAGATACGCAGTATTTT CASSHGQGSTDTQYF
TRBD2 TRBJ2-3 TRBV15 - TGTGCCACCAGCAGAGAGACTAGCGGGAGGGGAGATACGCAGTATTTT CATSRETSGRGDTQYF
TRBD1 TRBJ2-1 TRBV29-1 - TGCAGCTTACCTACAGGGGGCGGTGAGCAGTTCTTC CSLPTGGGEQFF
TRBD1 TRBJ2-7 TRBV10-2 many TGCGCCAGCAGTGACTCGGGACAGCGCTACGAGCAGTACTTC CASSDSGQRYEQYF